The 21 T cell receptor beta chains reported below all come from one sample, sequenced in a study of siplizumab effects on memory and regulatory T cells. Measured with immunoSEQ multiplex PCR; TCRdb has only the in-frame clones, and not every one. The sample lists some 100,000 clones; about 94% were seen once. The specimen sequenced was non-Treg CD4+ T cells sorted from blood. The receptors were gathered from a human donor in good health.

This clone appeared once. V usage is TRBV7-8 and J usage is TRBJ1-3; D uncertain. The CDR3 is 15 residues long. Germline values: CDR1 SGHVS, CDR2 FQNEAQ. V shed 1 base and J shed 1 base, with 8 bases lying between them. This chain's CDR3 is CASSLGFGSGNTIYF. DNA for the CDR3: TGTGCCAGCAGCTTAGGATTTGGGTCTGGAAACACCATATATTTT.

V gene TRBV9 combines with J gene TRBJ1-6; TRBD1 matches at 7 bases. The CDR3 contains 13 residues. CDR1 is SGDLS and CDR2 is YYNGEE in the germline V gene. V trimming: 3 bases; J trimming: 13 bases; junction bases outside the gene matches: 7. Written as DNA, the CDR3 is TGTGCCAGCAGCGATACGGGCAGGGGGCCCCTCCACTTT. Translated, it gives CASSDTGRGPLHF.

The J gene is TRBJ2-1, the V gene TRBV5-1, with D perhaps TRBD1 (6 bases). Between the trimmed V and J ends, which lost 4 bases and 8 bases, there was a span of 16 bases. The CDR3 loop spans 14 amino acids. Germline CDR1 SGHRS, CDR2 YFSETQ. The CDR3, as DNA: TGCGCCAGCAGCCTGTTGGACAGTCTTTATGAGCAGTTCTTC. Amino acids: CASSLLDSLYEQFF.

This clone was seen only once. CDR3 DNA: TGTGCCAGCAGTTTGGGACGGTTCCAAGAGACCCAGTACTTC. This sequence encodes CASSLGRFQETQYF. V is TRBV2 and J is TRBJ2-5; D could derive from TRBD1 or TRBD2 (5 bases each). This CDR3 comprises 14 residues. CDR1 and CDR2 (germline): SNHLY, FYNNEI. Between the trimmed V and J ends, which lost 5 bases and 1 base, there was a span of 11 bases.

V gene TRBV28 combines with J gene TRBJ1-2, with 9 bases that match TRBD1. CDR1 is MDHEN and CDR2 is SYDVKM in the germline V gene. The CDR3 loop spans 14 amino acids. With V trimmed by 6 bases and J by 5 bases, 7 bases remained unmatched. The CDR3 sequence is CASSPPGQGYGYTF. The CDR3 region has the DNA TGTGCCAGCAGCCCCCCGGGACAGGGTTATGGCTACACCTTC.

This chain links TRBV28 with TRBJ2-4, with D unresolved. The CDR3 is 13 residues long. Trimming cost V 5 bases and J 2 bases, with 7 bases left between them. Germline-derived CDR1 and CDR2 are MDHEN and SYDVKM. The DNA of the CDR3 is TGTGCCAGCAGTCCCATTCCCAAAAACATTCAGTACTTC. It codes for CASSPIPKNIQYF.

This clone was recorded once. This chain uses TRBV18 with TRBJ1-3; D possibly corresponds to TRBD1 (5 bases). This CDR3 is built from 16 residues. Trimming left V 2 bases short and J 4 bases short, with 15 bases between. Germline loops: CDR1 KGHSH, CDR2 LQKENI. The CDR3 region is CASSPGWSGLGNTIYF. The CDR3 nucleotides are TGTGCCAGCTCACCAGGGTGGTCAGGGCTCGGAAACACCATATATTTT.

The chain employs TRBV11-2 and TRBJ2-5; no clear D gene. From germline, CDR1 is SGHAT and CDR2 FQNNGV. The V gene lost 0 bases and the J gene lost 5 bases, with 7 bases spanning the gap. This CDR3 spans 13 amino acids. As DNA, the CDR3 is TGTGCCAGCAGCTTAGACTTGGGTGAGACCCAGTACTTC. This gives the protein CASSLDLGETQYF.

The chain is built from TRBV6-1 and TRBJ2-7; D remains unclear. With 6 bases removed from V and 0 bases from J, the gap between germline ends came to 12 bases. The length of the CDR3 is 14 residues. Germline assignment: CDR1 MNHNS and CDR2 SASEGT. CDR3 sequence: CASRRHVSSYEQYF. DNA of the CDR3: TGTGCCAGCAGGAGACACGTCAGCTCCTACGAGCAGTACTTC.

This chain connects TRBV18 to TRBJ2-7, with D perhaps TRBD1 (6 bases). The CDR3 sequence is 14 residues long. CDR1 and CDR2 (germline): KGHSH, LQKENI. The V and J ends lost 1 base and 5 bases respectively, with 12 bases between them. The CDR3 is CASSPRGRGHEQYF. CDR3 bases: TGTGCCAGCTCACCACGGGGCAGGGGCCACGAGCAGTACTTC.

This clone was seen once. CDR3 in amino acids: CASSHAGGELFF. In DNA form, the CDR3 reads TGCGCCAGCAGCCACGCTGGCGGGGAGCTGTTTTTT. The J gene is TRBJ2-2, the V gene TRBV4-1; D remains ambiguous. Germline CDR1 reads MGHRA; CDR2 reads YSYEKL. V lost 3 bases, J lost 7 bases, and 6 bases lay in between. CDR3 length: 12 amino acids.

The V gene is TRBV7-8, the J gene TRBJ1-4; TRBD1 aligns across 8 bases. Looked up from germline, CDR1 is SGHVS and CDR2 is FQNEAQ. V shed 5 bases, J shed 7 bases, and the junction held 6 bases outside the gene matches. CDR3 length: 14 residues. CDR3 loop: CASSQDRAVEKLFF. DNA for the CDR3: TGTGCCAGCAGCCAGGACAGGGCAGTTGAAAAACTGTTTTTT.

This CDR3 reads CSVSGIGTDTQYF. The CDR3 DNA sequence: TGCAGCGTGAGCGGGATAGGTACAGATACGCAGTATTTT. The rearrangement joins TRBV29-1 to TRBJ2-3, with 7 bases identical to TRBD2. The J segment lost 3 bases and the V segment lost 6 bases, leaving 6 bases of the junction unmatched. Germline loops: CDR1 SQVTM, CDR2 ANQGSEA. This CDR3 is 13 amino acids long.

This chain uses TRBV5-6 with TRBJ2-1; 9 bases match TRBD2. V shed 0 bases and J 5 bases; nucleotides not matched to a gene: 3. Germline CDR1 SGHDT, CDR2 YYEEEE. The CDR3 is 15 amino acids. The CDR3 region is CASSLGASGNNEQFF. In nucleotides, the CDR3 is TGTGCCAGCAGCTTGGGGGCTAGCGGGAACAATGAGCAGTTCTTC.

This chain uses TRBV29-1 with TRBJ2-1, with 7 bases aligning to TRBD1. CDR1 is SQVTM and CDR2 is ANQGSEA in the germline V gene. This CDR3 spans 18 amino acids. Trimming at V came to 4 bases and at J to 4 bases, leaving 19 bases not matched to a gene. The CDR3 coding sequence is TGCAGCGTTGGGGTCAGGGGGTTATACACTGATCGTTACAATGAGCAGTTCTTC. The encoded protein is CSVGVRGLYTDRYNEQFF.

The CDR3 protein is CASSEANYREYQETQYF. CDR3 in DNA: TGTGCCAGCAGTGAAGCGAACTATCGGGAGTACCAAGAGACCCAGTACTTC. J is TRBJ2-5 and V is TRBV2; TRBD2 is a possible D gene (6 bases). Trimming shortened V by 0 bases and J by 0 bases, and 14 bases separated the two germline ends. There are 17 residues in the CDR3. Germline lookup yields CDR1 SNHLY and CDR2 FYNNEI. Full variable domain (remainder filled in from reference TRBV2 and TRBJ2-5): EPEVTQTPSHQVTQMGQEVILRCVPISNHLYFYWYRQILGQKVEFLVSFYNNEISEKSEIFDDQFSVERPDGSNFTLKIRSTKLEDSAMYFCASSEANYREYQETQYFGPGTRLLVL.

The gene calls are TRBV5-1 and TRBJ2-5, with unresolved D. The germline V and J ends were trimmed by 0 bases and 5 bases, with 11 bases remaining between them. The CDR3 loop spans 14 amino acids. From germline, CDR1 is SGHRS and CDR2 YFSETQ. CDR3 DNA: TGCGCCAGCAGCTTGGTTCCCGATCGGGAGACCCAGTACTTC. It codes for CASSLVPDRETQYF. Combining the CDR3 with reference TRBV5-1 and TRBJ2-5 gives the whole variable domain KAGVTQTPRYLIKTRGQQVTLSCSPISGHRSVSWYQQTPGQGLQFLFEYFSETQRNKGNFPGRFSGRQFSNSRSEMNVSTLELGDSALYLCASSLVPDRETQYFGPGTRLLVL.

The rearrangement joins TRBV5-8 to TRBJ1-1; a weak D match, TRBD1 (5 bases). The V end was cut by 0 bases, the J end by 0 bases, with 9 bases between. Germline assignment: CDR1 SGHTS and CDR2 YDEGEE. This CDR3 has 15 residues. Here the CDR3 reads CASSLVGVMNTEAFF. The CDR3 DNA sequence: TGTGCCAGCAGCTTGGTGGGGGTCATGAACACTGAAGCTTTCTTT.

This chain links TRBV5-4 with TRBJ2-7, with a weak D call TRBD1 (6 bases). The CDR3 loop spans 13 amino acids. V dropped 5 bases and J dropped 2 bases, with 11 bases sitting between them. CDR1 is SGHNT and CDR2 is YYREEE in the germline V gene (reference sequence). CDR3 coding DNA: TGTGCCAGCAGTTCCAGGGGAACCTACGAGCAGTACTTC. Amino acid sequence: CASSSRGTYEQYF.

J is TRBJ2-1 and V is TRBV7-6, with D possibly being TRBD1 or TRBD2 (6 bases each). This CDR3 region has 15 residues. The V end was cut by 5 bases, the J end by 8 bases, with 19 bases between. CDR1 SGHVS and CDR2 FNYEAQ come from the germline V gene. The CDR3 loop reads CASSTGGLSNHEQFF. CDR3 nucleotides: TGTGCCAGCAGCACCGGGGGCCTTTCAAACCATGAGCAGTTCTTC.

The rearrangement links TRBV5-1 to TRBJ2-7; tentative D call: TRBD1 (6 bases). This CDR3 spans 14 amino acids. V lost 7 bases to trimming and J lost 0 bases, with 14 bases between them. Germline V gene lookup returns CDR1 SGHRS and CDR2 YFSETQ. The CDR3 is CASCLGQDSYEQYF. The CDR3 nucleotides read TGCGCCAGCTGCCTGGGACAAGACTCCTACGAGCAGTACTTC.